This entry concerns a single T cell receptor (beta chain). Its antigen is still unknown. Germline CDR1 is MNHEY and CDR2 is SVGEGT. Trimming removed 4 bases from V and 6 bases from J, with 11 bases in between. The CDR3 has 13 amino acids. This entry belongs to a study of T-cell memory formation after mild COVID-19. TCRdb analysed the 5' RACE reads with MiXCR anew, one entry per CDR3 protein. Among some 45,000 distinct CDR3 sequences listed, roughly a quarter were seen once. General observations from the study: Researchers found some responding clones in pre-infection memory, a sign that cross-reactive memory joined.

The chain recombines TRBV6-2 or TRBV6-3 with TRBJ2-3; D call uncertain. This sequence was found in a young man who had mild COVID-19 (a few samples of this study predate the infection). Cell type and time point are not known. Sequenced material: PBMCs or a T cell subset sorted from them (not recorded which). CDR3 nucleotides: TGTGCCAGCAGTTCCACCTCCGGGGATACGCAGTATTTT. This translates into CASSSTSGDTQYF.